Below, one T cell receptor (beta chain) is given with its context. In the same sample, other DNA sequences code for this CDR3. The data were obtained in a study of blood T cell repertoires in COVID-19. Study information: Acute-phase and convalescent COVID-19 samples originated in the United States, Italy and Spain. Sources were T cells, B-cell-depleted T cells, or PBMCs; the material itself was cDNA or gDNA.

The V end lost 6 bases, the J end lost 0 bases, and 11 bases lay between the germline ends. Germline CDR1 SQVTM, CDR2 ANQGSEA. The length of the CDR3 is 13 residues. In the original workflow: Amplification from reference gene primers served as the basis for estimated nucleated cell counts. TCRdb keeps only in-frame clones here, not all; method: immunoSEQ multiplex PCR. The V and J calls and clone size are taken from that table; D and trimming were inferred from the DNA. This sample has 300,000 to 400,000 clones; approximately 85% occur once, and the top ten carry just over 7%. The chain links TRBV29-1 to TRBJ1-1; D may be TRBD1 (5 bases). The clonotype comes from a human donor in a cohort sampled during active COVID-19. The sequenced sample was peripheral blood. The CDR3 sequence is CSVGGRMNTEAFF. CDR3 bases: TGCAGCGTCGGGGGACGGATGAACACTGAAGCTTTCTTT.